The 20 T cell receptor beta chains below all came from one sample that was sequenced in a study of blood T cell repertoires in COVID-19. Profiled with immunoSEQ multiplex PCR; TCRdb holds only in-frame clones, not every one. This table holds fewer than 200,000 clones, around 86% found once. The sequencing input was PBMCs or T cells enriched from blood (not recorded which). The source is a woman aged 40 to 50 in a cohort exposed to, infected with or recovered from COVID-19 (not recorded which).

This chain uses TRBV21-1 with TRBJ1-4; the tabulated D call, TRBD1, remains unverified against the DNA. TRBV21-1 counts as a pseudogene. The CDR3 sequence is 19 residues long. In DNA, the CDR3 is TGTGCCAGCAGCAAAGAGGAAAAAGGGGACAGGGAGGGGGCTGAAAAACTGTTTTTT. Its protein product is CASSKEEKGDREGAEKLFF.

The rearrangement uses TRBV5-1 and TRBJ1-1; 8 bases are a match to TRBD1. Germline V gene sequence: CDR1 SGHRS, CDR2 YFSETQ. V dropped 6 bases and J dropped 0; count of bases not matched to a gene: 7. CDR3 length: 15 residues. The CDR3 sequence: CASTPRTGLNTEAFF. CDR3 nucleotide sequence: TGCGCCAGCACCCCGAGGACAGGGTTGAACACTGAAGCTTTCTTT.

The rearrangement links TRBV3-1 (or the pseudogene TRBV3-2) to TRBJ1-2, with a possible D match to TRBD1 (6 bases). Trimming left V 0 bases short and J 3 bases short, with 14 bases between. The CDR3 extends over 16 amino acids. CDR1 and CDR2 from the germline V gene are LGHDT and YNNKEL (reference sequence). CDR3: CASSQDSNRVYYGYTF. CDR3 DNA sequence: TGTGCCAGCAGCCAAGATTCTAACAGGGTGTACTATGGCTACACCTTC.

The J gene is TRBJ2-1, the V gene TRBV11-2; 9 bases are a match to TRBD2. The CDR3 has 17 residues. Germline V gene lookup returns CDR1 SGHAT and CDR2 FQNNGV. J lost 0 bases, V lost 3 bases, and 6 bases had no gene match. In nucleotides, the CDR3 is TGTGCCAGCAGCTTGACTAGCGGTGAATACTCCTACAATGAGCAGTTCTTC. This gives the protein CASSLTSGEYSYNEQFF.

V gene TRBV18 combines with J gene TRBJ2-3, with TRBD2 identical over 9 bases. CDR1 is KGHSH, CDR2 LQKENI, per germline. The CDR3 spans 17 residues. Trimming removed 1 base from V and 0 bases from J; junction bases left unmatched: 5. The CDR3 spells CASSPQGGGASTDTQYF. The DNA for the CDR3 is TGTGCCAGCTCACCACAAGGCGGGGGGGCTAGCACAGATACGCAGTATTTT.

The CDR3 loop is CAYAAGVPYEQYF. CDR3 coding DNA: TGTGCCTATGCGGCGGGAGTCCCCTACGAGCAGTACTTC. The chain carries TRBV30 and TRBJ2-7; 7 bases match TRBD2. Losses at the gene ends were 7 bases for V and 2 bases for J; bases not matched to a gene: 8. The length of the CDR3 is 13 residues. Germline lookup yields CDR1 GTSNPN and CDR2 SVGIG (reference sequence).

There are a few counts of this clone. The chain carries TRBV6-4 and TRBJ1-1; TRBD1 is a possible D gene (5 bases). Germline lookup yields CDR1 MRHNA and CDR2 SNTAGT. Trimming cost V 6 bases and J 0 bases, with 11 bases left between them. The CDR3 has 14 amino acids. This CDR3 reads CASSAGGVNTEAFF. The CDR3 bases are TGTGCCAGCAGCGCCGGGGGGGTGAACACTGAAGCTTTCTTT.

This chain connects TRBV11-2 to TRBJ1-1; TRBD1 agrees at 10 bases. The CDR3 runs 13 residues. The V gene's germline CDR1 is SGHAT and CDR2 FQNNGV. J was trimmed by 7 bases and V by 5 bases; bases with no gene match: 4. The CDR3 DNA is TGTGCCAGCAGCGTGGGACAGGGGATTGAAGCTTTCTTT. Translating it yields CASSVGQGIEAFF.

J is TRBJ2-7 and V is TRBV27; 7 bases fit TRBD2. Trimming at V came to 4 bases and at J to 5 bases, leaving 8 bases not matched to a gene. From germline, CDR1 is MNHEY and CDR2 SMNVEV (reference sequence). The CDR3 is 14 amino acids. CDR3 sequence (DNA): TGTGCCAGCAGTTGGGGGGGAGTCGAAAACGAGCAGTACTTC. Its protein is CASSWGGVENEQYF.

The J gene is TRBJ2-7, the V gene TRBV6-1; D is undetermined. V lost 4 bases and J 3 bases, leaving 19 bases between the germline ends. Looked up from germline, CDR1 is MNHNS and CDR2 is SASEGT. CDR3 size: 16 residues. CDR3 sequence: CASSVIEQTPFYEQYF. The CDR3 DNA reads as TGTGCCAGCAGTGTGATCGAACAGACCCCTTTCTACGAGCAGTACTTC.

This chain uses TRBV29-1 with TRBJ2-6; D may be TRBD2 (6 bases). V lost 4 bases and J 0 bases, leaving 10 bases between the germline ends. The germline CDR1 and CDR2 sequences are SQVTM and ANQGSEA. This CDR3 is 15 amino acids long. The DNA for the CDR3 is TGCAGCGTTGTATCGCGGGACTCTGGGGCCAACGTCCTGACTTTC. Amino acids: CSVVSRDSGANVLTF.

This CDR3 is CASSQADRGSEQYF. The CDR3 DNA reads TGTGCCAGCAGCCAAGCTGACAGGGGGAGTGAGCAGTACTTC. This chain connects TRBV4-2 to TRBJ2-7; TRBD1 agrees at 9 bases. The CDR3 totals 14 residues. The germline V gene encodes CDR1 LGHNA and CDR2 YNFKEQ. V trimming: 1 base; J trimming: 7 bases; junction bases outside the gene matches: 5.

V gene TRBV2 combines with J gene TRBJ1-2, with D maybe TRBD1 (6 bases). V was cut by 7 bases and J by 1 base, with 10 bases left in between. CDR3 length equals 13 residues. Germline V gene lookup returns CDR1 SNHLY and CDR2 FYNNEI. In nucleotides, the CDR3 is TGTGCCAGCAACTTACAGGGTAACTATGGCTACACCTTC. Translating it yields CASNLQGNYGYTF.

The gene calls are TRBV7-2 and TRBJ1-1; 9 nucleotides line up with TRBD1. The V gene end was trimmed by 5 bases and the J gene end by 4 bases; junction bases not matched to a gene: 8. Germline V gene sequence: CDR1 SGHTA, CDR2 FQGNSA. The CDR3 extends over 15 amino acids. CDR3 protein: CASSKRGQGVTEAFF. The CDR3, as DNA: TGTGCCAGCAGCAAGAGGGGACAGGGTGTCACTGAAGCTTTCTTT.

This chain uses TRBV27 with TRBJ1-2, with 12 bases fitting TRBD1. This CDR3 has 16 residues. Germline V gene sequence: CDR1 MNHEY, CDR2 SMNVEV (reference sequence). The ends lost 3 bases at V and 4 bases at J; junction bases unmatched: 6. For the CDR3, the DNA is TGTGCCAGCAGTTTCACGGGACAGGGGGCTTTCTATGGCTACACCTTC. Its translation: CASSFTGQGAFYGYTF.

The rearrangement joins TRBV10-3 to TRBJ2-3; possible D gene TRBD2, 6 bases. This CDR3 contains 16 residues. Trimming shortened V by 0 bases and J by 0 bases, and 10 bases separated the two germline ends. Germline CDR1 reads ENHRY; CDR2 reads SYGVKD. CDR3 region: CAISESWRDSTDTQYF. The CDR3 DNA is TGTGCCATCAGTGAGTCGTGGCGGGATAGCACAGATACGCAGTATTTT.

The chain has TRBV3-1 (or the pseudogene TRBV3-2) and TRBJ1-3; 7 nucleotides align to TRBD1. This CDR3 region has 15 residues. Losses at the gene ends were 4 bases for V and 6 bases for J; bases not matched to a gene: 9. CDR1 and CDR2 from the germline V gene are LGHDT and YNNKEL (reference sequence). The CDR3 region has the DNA TGTGCCAGCAGCCTCGACAGGGAGCAGTCAAACACCATATATTTT. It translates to CASSLDREQSNTIYF.

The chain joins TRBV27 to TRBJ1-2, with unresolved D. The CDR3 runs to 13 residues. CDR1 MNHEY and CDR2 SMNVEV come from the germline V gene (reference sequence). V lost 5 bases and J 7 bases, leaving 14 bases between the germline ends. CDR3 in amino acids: CASSPSVESGYTF. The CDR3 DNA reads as TGTGCCAGCAGTCCGTCGGTGGAGTCTGGCTACACCTTC.

As DNA, the CDR3 is TGTGCCAGCAGCTCTGGGACATCTGGGAACACTGAAGCTTTCTTT. Amino acid sequence: CASSSGTSGNTEAFF. The V call is TRBV7-9, the J call TRBJ1-1; a possible D gene is TRBD1 (6 bases). This CDR3 is 15 amino acids long. The V and J ends lost 4 bases and 1 base respectively, with 13 bases between them. CDR1 is SEHNR, CDR2 FQNEAQ, per germline (reference sequence).

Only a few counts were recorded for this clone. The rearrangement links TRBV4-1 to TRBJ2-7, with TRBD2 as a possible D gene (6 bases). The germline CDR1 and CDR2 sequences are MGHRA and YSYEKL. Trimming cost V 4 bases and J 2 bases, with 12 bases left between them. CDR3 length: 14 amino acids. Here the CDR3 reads CASSPREVAYEQYF. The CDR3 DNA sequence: TGCGCCAGCAGCCCAAGGGAGGTAGCCTACGAGCAGTACTTC.